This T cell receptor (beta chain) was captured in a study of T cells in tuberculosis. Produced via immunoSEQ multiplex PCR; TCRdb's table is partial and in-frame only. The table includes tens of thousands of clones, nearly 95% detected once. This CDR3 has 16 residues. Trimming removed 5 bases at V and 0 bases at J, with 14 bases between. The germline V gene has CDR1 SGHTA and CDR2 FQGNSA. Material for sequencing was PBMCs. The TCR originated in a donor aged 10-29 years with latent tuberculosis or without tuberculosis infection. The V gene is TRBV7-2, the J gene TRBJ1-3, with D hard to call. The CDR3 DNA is TGTGCCAGCAGCCCCTTGGGAGACTACTCTGGAAACACCATATATTTT. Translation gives CASSPLGDYSGNTIYF.